A selection of T cell receptor beta chains follows, all from one sample in a study of shared clonotypes between healthy human individuals. Libraries were prepared by immunoSEQ multiplex PCR; TCRdb keeps only in-frame clonotypes and omits some of them. Altogether 2.3 million or so clones are present, 90% to 95% being singletons, with the ten largest covering around 0.4%. Input material: naive CD4+ T cells from PBMCs. These receptors originate from a man aged 18-30 years in good health. Some clones in this sample may be carry-over from other donors' samples. Each CDR3 is given with its conserved first and last residue. D genes are given only for firm matches. Only part of the rows carry a size: once, few, many, or a class if the clone is expanded.

CDR3: CASSLGTAYGYTF
DNA: TGTGCCAGCTCACTCGGGACGGCCTATGGCTACACCTTC
J: TRBJ1-2
V: TRBV18
D: NA
size: NA

CDR3: CASSLARLSGTDTQYF
DNA: TGTGCCAGCAGCTTAGCGCGACTCAGCGGGACAGATACGCAGTATTTT
J: TRBJ2-3
V: TRBV7-2
D: NA
size: NA

CDR3: CASSFIGTVGGNTEAFF
DNA: TGCGCCAGCAGCTTCATCGGGACGGTGGGTGGGAACACTGAAGCTTTCTTT
J: TRBJ1-1
V: TRBV5-1
D: NA
size: few

CDR3: CASTYARVGETQYF
DNA: TGTGCCAGCACGTACGCCCGGGTGGGGGAGACCCAGTACTTC
J: TRBJ2-5
V: TRBV6-1
D: NA
size: NA

CDR3: CASSLAGLEEETQYF
DNA: TGCGCCAGCAGCTTGGCTGGGTTGGAGGAAGAGACCCAGTACTTC
J: TRBJ2-5
V: TRBV5-1
D: NA
size: NA

CDR3: CASSYSTPNTDTQYF
DNA: TGTGCCAGCAGCTATTCGACCCCGAACACAGATACGCAGTATTTT
J: TRBJ2-3
V: TRBV28
D: NA
size: NA

CDR3: CASRGEKLFF
DNA: TGTGCCAGCAGAGGTGAAAAACTGTTTTTT
J: TRBJ1-4
V: TRBV28
D: NA
size: NA

CDR3: CASSPGPGPNQPQHF
DNA: TGTGCCAGCAGCCCCGGGCCTGGTCCCAATCAGCCCCAGCATTTT
J: TRBJ1-5
V: TRBV5-5
D: NA
size: NA

CDR3: CASSSRGQSYEQYF
DNA: TGTGCCAGCAGCTCCCGGGGACAGTCCTACGAGCAGTACTTC
J: TRBJ2-7
V: TRBV5-5
D: TRBD1
size: NA

CDR3: CASSYQQGGQFF
DNA: TGTGCCAGCAGCTATCAACAGGGCGGGCAGTTCTTC
J: TRBJ2-1
V: TRBV7-8
D: NA
size: few

CDR3: CASSRRGTSGYNEQFF
DNA: TGTGCCAGCAGCCGGCGTGGGACTAGCGGCTACAATGAGCAGTTCTTC
J: TRBJ2-1
V: TRBV7-8
D: TRBD2
size: NA

CDR3: CASSFQNQPQHF
DNA: TGTGCCAGCAGTTTTCAAAATCAGCCCCAGCATTTT
J: TRBJ1-5
V: TRBV28
D: NA
size: NA

CDR3: CASSVRRNTEAFF
DNA: TGTGCCAGCAGCGTCAGGAGAAACACTGAAGCTTTCTTT
J: TRBJ1-1
V: TRBV7-2
D: NA
size: NA

CDR3: CASSLRQGGNTDTQYF
DNA: TGTGCCAGCAGCTTACGGCAGGGGGGAAACACAGATACGCAGTATTTT
J: TRBJ2-3
V: TRBV11-1
D: NA
size: NA

CDR3: CASSVRTDTQYF
DNA: TGTGCCAGCAGCGTTAGAACAGATACGCAGTATTTT
J: TRBJ2-3
V: TRBV9
D: NA
size: NA

CDR3: CASSPLLRGIGTGELFF
DNA: TGTGCCAGCTCACCACTTTTACGCGGGATAGGCACCGGGGAGCTGTTTTTT
J: TRBJ2-2
V: TRBV18
D: NA
size: NA

CDR3: CASSLSIGETQYF
DNA: TGCGCCAGCAGCTTGTCGATCGGAGAGACCCAGTACTTC
J: TRBJ2-5
V: TRBV5-1
D: NA
size: NA

CDR3: CASSYDSQETQYF
DNA: TGTGCCAGCAGTTACGACAGCCAAGAGACCCAGTACTTC
J: TRBJ2-5
V: TRBV6-5
D: NA
size: NA

CDR3: CASSEALGGLGELFF
DNA: TGTGCCAGCAGTGAAGCGCTGGGGGGACTCGGGGAGCTGTTTTTT
J: TRBJ2-2
V: TRBV6-1
D: NA
size: once

CDR3: CASSRGAGRTEAFF
DNA: TGCGCCAGCAGCCGGGGGGCAGGGAGGACTGAAGCTTTCTTT
J: TRBJ1-1
V: TRBV5-1
D: NA
size: NA

CDR3: CASSPDRGYIEKLFF
DNA: TGTGCCAGCAGCCCCGACAGGGGATATATTGAAAAACTGTTTTTT
J: TRBJ1-4
V: TRBV7-2
D: TRBD1
size: once

CDR3: CASSLFAAGPGGTQYF
DNA: TGTGCCAGCAGCTTATTCGCGGCGGGGCCGGGGGGGACCCAGTACTTC
J: TRBJ2-5
V: TRBV11-2
D: TRBD2
size: NA

CDR3: CASSLVTSGRAIIYEQYF
DNA: TGTGCCAGCAGCTTAGTTACTAGCGGGAGGGCCATAATCTACGAGCAGTACTTC
J: TRBJ2-7
V: TRBV7-9
D: TRBD2
size: NA

CDR3: CASSRGQAYEQYF
DNA: TGTGCCAGCAGCCGGGGACAGGCCTACGAGCAGTACTTC
J: TRBJ2-7
V: TRBV7-9
D: TRBD1
size: NA

CDR3: CASSPRQDRRSGNTIYF
DNA: TGTGCCAGCTCACCACGGCAGGACCGCCGCTCTGGAAACACCATATATTTT
J: TRBJ1-3
V: TRBV18
D: NA
size: NA